Each of the 9 T cell receptor beta chains below was sequenced from the same sample in a study of siplizumab effects on memory and regulatory T cells. Only in-frame clones appear in the TCRdb table, and some are missing; sequencing was by immunoSEQ multiplex PCR. Of about 60,000 clones in the sample, less than 90% were seen once. The specimen sequenced was memory CD4+ T cells sorted from blood. The source of these receptors is a human donor in good health.

V usage is TRBV7-9 and J usage is TRBJ1-5; unclear D gene. V dropped 1 base and J dropped 1 base, with 8 bases sitting between them. The germline gives CDR1 SEHNR, CDR2 FQNEAQ (reference sequence). The CDR3 runs 15 residues. CDR3 DNA sequence: TGTGCCAGCAGCTTAGGGCACACAAGCAATCAGCCCCAGCATTTT. It translates to CASSLGHTSNQPQHF. Complete variable domain (other parts from reference TRBV7-9 and TRBJ1-5): DTGVSQNPRHKITKRGQNVTFRCDPISEHNRLYWYRQTLGQGPEFLTYFQNEAQLEKSRLLSDRFSAERPKGSFSTLEIQRTEQGDSAMYLCASSLGHTSNQPQHFGDGTRLSIL.

This clone was observed once. The genes are TRBV6-5 and TRBJ1-2, with unresolved D. The CDR3 is 13 amino acids. V shed 0 bases and J shed 8 bases, with 10 bases lying between them. Germline lookup yields CDR1 MNHEY and CDR2 SVGAGI. In DNA, the CDR3 is TGTGCCAGCAGTTACTCGCCCGGGCGGGGCTACACCTTC. It encodes CASSYSPGRGYTF.

V and J are TRBV5-6 and TRBJ2-4, with TRBD1 as a possible D gene (5 bases). The germline V gene has CDR1 SGHDT and CDR2 YYEEEE. V gave up 5 bases and J gave up 9 bases, with 12 bases separating them. This CDR3 comprises 12 residues. CDR3 sequence reads: CASRGVSSIQYF. The DNA for the CDR3 is TGTGCCAGCAGAGGGGTTTCGAGCATTCAGTACTTC.

This rearrangement joins TRBV11-2 to TRBJ1-2; 11 bases fit TRBD1. V dropped 8 bases and J dropped 4; count of bases not matched to a gene: 15. The CDR3 contains 17 residues. Germline V gene lookup returns CDR1 SGHAT and CDR2 FQNNGV. The CDR3 bases are TGTGCCAGCCGAAGGGGGGGGACAGGGGGAGAAGGCTATGGCTACACCTTC. Protein: CASRRGGTGGEGYGYTF.

This sequence joins TRBV27 and TRBJ1-1; D is unclear. The germline V gene has CDR1 MNHEY and CDR2 SMNVEV (reference sequence). Trimming removed 7 bases at V and 8 bases at J, with 23 bases between. This CDR3 spans 15 amino acids. This CDR3 reads CASIRGGQASGEAFF. CDR3 nucleotide sequence: TGTGCCAGCATTCGAGGTGGGCAGGCCTCAGGCGAAGCTTTCTTT.

The chain has TRBV15 and TRBJ2-1, with TRBD2 matching over 14 bases. Germline CDR1 reads LNHNV; CDR2 reads YYDKDF (reference sequence). This CDR3 contains 16 residues. The V gene end was trimmed by 2 bases and the J gene end by 6 bases; junction bases not matched to a gene: 3. CDR3 sequence: CATSRIGTSGSNEQFF. CDR3 DNA: TGTGCCACCAGCAGAATCGGGACTAGCGGGAGCAATGAGCAGTTCTTC. The variable domain in full, completed from reference TRBV15 and TRBJ2-1, reads DAMVIQNPRYQVTQFGKPVTLSCSQTLNHNVMYWYQQKSSQAPKLLFHYYDKDFNNEADTPDNFQSRRPNTSFCFLDIRSPGLGDTAMYLCATSRIGTSGSNEQFFGPGTRLTVL.

The chain joins TRBV5-1 to TRBJ1-2, with TRBD1 as a possible D gene (5 bases). Germline-derived CDR1 and CDR2 are SGHRS and YFSETQ. This CDR3 comprises 14 residues. The V gene lost 1 base and the J gene lost 6 bases, with 13 bases spanning the gap. The CDR3 spells CASSLFRATDGYTF. The DNA for the CDR3 is TGCGCCAGCAGCTTGTTCAGGGCCACGGATGGCTACACCTTC.

This chain uses TRBV11-3 with TRBJ2-3, with a weak D call TRBD2 (5 bases). Trimming removed 2 bases at V and 6 bases at J, with 12 bases between. Looked up from germline, CDR1 is SGHNT and CDR2 is YENEEA. The CDR3 runs to 14 residues. The CDR3 DNA follows: TGTGCCAGCAGCTTAAGGACTGCCATGGATACGCAGTATTTT. It yields the protein CASSLRTAMDTQYF.

This clone was picked up one time. This sequence joins TRBV6-1 and TRBJ2-2; D possibly matches TRBD1 or TRBD2 (5 bases each). From germline, CDR1 is MNHNS and CDR2 SASEGT. This CDR3 spans 15 amino acids. V shed 3 bases and J shed 2 bases, with 10 bases lying between them. CDR3 nucleotide sequence: TGTGCCAGCAGTGAGATGAGGGGCAACACCGGGGAGCTGTTTTTT. Translation: CASSEMRGNTGELFF.